This T cell receptor beta chain is from a study of cytomegalovirus exposure and HLA in healthy donors. This clone has more than one count but fewer than ten. Trimming left V 3 bases short and J 0 bases short, with 8 bases between. The CDR3 extends over 14 amino acids. From germline, CDR1 is SGHAT and CDR2 FQDESV (reference sequence). A multiplex PCR was run with 60 Vbeta primers and 13 Jbeta primers. Assay used: immunoSEQ multiplex PCR; TCRdb lists only in-frame clones, some missing. Here the sample spans 35,000 to 45,000 clones, 45% to 60% being singletons. The TCR was taken from a man in his sixties in good health and CMV-seronegative. This chain joins TRBV11-1 and TRBJ1-1, with no clear D. The sequenced sample was PBMCs. The DNA for the CDR3 is TGTGCCAGCAGCTTCGAGGGATTGAACACTGAAGCTTTCTTT. This sequence encodes CASSFEGLNTEAFF.